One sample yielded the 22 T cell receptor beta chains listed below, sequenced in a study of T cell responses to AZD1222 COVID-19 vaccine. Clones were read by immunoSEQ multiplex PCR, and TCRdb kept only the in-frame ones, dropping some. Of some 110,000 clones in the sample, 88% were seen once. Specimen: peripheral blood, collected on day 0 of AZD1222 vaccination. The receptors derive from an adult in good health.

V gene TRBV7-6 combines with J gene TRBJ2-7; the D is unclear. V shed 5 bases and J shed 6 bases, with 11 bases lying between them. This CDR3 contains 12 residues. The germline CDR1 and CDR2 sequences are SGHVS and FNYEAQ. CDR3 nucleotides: TGTGCCAGCAGCGACCCAAGCAGCGAGCAGTACTTC. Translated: CASSDPSSEQYF.

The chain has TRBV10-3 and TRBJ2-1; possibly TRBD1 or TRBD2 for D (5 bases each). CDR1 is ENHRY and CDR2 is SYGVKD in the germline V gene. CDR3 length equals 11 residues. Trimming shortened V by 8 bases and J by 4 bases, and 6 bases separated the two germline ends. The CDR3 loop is CAIGGYNEQFF. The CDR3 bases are TGTGCCATCGGGGGTTACAATGAGCAGTTCTTC.

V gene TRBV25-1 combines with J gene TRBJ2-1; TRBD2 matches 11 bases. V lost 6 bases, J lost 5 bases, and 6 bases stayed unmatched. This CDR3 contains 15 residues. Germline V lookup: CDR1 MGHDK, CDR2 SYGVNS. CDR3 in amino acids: CASSPKLAGDNEQFF. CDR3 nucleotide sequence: TGTGCCAGCAGCCCGAAACTAGCGGGGGACAATGAGCAGTTCTTC.

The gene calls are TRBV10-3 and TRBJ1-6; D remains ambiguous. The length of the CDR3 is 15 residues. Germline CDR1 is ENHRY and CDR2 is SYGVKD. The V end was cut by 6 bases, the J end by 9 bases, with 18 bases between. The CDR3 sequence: CAISQDRPRGSPLHF. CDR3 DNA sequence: TGTGCCATCAGCCAGGACCGTCCTCGTGGTTCACCCCTCCACTTT.

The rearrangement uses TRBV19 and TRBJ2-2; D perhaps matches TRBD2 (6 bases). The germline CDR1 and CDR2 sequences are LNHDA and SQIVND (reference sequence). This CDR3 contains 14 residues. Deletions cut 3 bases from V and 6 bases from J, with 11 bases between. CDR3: CASSIAEGPGELFF. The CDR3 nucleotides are TGTGCCAGTAGTATCGCGGAGGGTCCCGGGGAGCTGTTTTTT.

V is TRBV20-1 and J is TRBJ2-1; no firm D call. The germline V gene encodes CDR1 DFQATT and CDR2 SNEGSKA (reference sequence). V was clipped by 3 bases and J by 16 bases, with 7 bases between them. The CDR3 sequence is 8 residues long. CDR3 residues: CSASGGFF. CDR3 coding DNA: TGCAGTGCTAGCGGTGGATTCTTC.

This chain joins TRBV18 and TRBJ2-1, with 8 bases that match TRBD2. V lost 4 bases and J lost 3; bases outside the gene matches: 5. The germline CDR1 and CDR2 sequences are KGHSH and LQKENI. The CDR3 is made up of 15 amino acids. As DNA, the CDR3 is TGTGCCAGCTCACTAAGCGGGAGCTACTACAATGAGCAGTTCTTC. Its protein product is CASSLSGSYYNEQFF.

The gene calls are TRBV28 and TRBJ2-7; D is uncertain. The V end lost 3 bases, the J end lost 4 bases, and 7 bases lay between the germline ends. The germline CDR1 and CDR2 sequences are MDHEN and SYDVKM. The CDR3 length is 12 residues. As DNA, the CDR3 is TGTGCCAGCAGTTTGGGCGGATACGAGCAGTACTTC. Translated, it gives CASSLGGYEQYF.

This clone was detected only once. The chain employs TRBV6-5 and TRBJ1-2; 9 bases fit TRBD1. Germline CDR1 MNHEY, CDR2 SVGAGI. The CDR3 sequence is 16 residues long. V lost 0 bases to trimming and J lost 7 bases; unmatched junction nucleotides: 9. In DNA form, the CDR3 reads TGTGCCAGCAGTTACTCTGGGACAGGGTTGTCATCTGGCTACACCTTC. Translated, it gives CASSYSGTGLSSGYTF.

The CDR3, as DNA: TGTGCCAGCAGCTTAGAACCTCAAGCCTATGGCTACACCTTC. Its translation is CASSLEPQAYGYTF. The chain combines TRBV7-3 with TRBJ1-2, with D unclear. Germline CDR1 reads SGHTA; CDR2 reads FQGTGA. CDR3 length: 14 amino acids. Trimming shortened V by 2 bases and J by 4 bases, and 11 bases separated the two germline ends.

CDR3 sequence (DNA): TGTGCCACCTTCTTTTGGGGGACGAACACTGAAGCTTTCTTT. Translated: CATFFWGTNTEAFF. This chain uses TRBV24-1 with TRBJ1-1; TRBD1 is a possible D gene (5 bases). CDR1 and CDR2 from the germline V gene are KGHDR and SFDVKD. V was clipped by 9 bases and J by 1 base, with 14 bases between them. The CDR3 contains 14 residues.

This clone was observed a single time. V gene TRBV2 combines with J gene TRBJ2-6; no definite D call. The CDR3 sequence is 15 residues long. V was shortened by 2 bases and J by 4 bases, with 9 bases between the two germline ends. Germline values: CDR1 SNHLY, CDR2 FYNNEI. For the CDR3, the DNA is TGTGCCAGCAGTGAAAGAAGTGCCGGGGCCAACGTCCTGACTTTC. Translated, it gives CASSERSAGANVLTF.

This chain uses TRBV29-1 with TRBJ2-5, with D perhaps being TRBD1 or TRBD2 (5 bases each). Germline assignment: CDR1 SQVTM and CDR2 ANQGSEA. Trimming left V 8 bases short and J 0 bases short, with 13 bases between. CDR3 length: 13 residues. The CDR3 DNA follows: TGCAGCCTGTGGGGGATGGACCAAGAGACCCAGTACTTC. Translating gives CSLWGMDQETQYF.

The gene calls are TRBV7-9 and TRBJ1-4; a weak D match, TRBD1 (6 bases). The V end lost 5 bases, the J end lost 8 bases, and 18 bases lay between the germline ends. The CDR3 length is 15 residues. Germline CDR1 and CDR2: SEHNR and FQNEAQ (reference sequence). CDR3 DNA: TGTGCCAGCAGCCAACTACAGGGTACGGTCGAAAAACTGTTTTTT. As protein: CASSQLQGTVEKLFF.

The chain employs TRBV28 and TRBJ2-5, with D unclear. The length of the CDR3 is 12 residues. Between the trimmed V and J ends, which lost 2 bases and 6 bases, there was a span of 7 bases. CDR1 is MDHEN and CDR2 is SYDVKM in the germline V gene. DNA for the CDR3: TGTGCCAGCAGTTTAAAAAAAAAGACCCAGTACTTC. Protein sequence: CASSLKKKTQYF.

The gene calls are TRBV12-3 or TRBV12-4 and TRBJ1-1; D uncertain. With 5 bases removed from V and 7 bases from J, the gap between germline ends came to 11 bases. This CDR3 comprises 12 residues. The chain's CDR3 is CASSPRGNEAFF. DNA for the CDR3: TGTGCCAGCAGTCCCCGAGGGAATGAAGCTTTCTTT.

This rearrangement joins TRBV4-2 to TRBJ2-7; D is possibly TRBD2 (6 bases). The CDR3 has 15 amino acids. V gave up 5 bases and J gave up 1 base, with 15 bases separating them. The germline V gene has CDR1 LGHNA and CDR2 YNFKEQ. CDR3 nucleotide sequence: TGTGCCAGCAGCTGGCGTGGCGGGGATTCCTACGAGCAGTACTTC. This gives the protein CASSWRGGDSYEQYF.

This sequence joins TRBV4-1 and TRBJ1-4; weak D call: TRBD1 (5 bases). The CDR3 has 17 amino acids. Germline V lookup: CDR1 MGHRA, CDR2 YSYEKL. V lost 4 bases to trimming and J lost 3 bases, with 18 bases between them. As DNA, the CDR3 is TGCGCCAGCAGCCGGGGCGGAGGGGACCCCTCTAATGAAAAACTGTTTTTT. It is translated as CASSRGGGDPSNEKLFF.

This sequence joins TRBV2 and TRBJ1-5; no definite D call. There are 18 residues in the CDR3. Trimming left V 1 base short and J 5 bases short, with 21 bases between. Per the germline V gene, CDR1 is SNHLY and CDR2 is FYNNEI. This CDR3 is CASSEEEGFPRPDQPQHF. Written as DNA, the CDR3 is TGTGCCAGCAGTGAAGAGGAAGGTTTTCCTCGTCCCGATCAGCCCCAGCATTTT.

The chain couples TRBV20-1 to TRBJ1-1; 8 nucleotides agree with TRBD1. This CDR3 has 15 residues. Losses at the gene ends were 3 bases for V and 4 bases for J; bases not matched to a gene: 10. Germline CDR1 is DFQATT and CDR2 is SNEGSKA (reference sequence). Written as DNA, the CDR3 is TGCAGTGCTAGTCCGCCTACAGGGGGTAGCACTGAAGCTTTCTTT. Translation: CSASPPTGGSTEAFF.

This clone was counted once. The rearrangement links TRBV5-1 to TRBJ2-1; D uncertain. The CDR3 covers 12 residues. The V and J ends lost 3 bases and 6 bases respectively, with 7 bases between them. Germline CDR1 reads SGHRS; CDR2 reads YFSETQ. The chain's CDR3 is CASSSDPNEQFF. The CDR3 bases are TGCGCCAGCAGCTCGGACCCCAATGAGCAGTTCTTC.

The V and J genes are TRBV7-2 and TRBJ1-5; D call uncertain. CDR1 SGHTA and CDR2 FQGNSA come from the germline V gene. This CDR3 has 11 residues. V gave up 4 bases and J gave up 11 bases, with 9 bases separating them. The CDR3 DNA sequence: TGTGCCAGCAGCTCCTTGGTGTCCCAGCATTTT. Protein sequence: CASSSLVSQHF.